This T cell receptor beta chain emerged from a study of blood T cell repertoires in COVID-19. In the study overall: PBMCs, B-cell-depleted T cells, or T cells were the source of the cDNA or gDNA that made up the material.

Germline values: CDR1 SGHAT, CDR2 FQNNGV. Trimming stripped 2 bases from V and 5 bases from J, with 9 bases between. This CDR3 contains 13 residues. Original analysis: Nucleated cell counts were estimated from reference gene primer amplification. Profiling relied on immunoSEQ multiplex PCR, and the TCRdb table lists in-frame clones only, not all of them. D and trimming were read from the DNA, whereas the V and J calls and clone size are those reported in that table. This table holds roughly 180,000 clones, approximately 85% found once. The V call is TRBV11-2, the J call TRBJ2-5, with D unresolved. Source material: peripheral blood. The TCR was taken from a man older than 75 with COVID-19, enrolled during active disease. The CDR3 bases are TGTGCCAGCAGCTTATCCCCGCAGGAGACCCAGTACTTC. It specifies CASSLSPQETQYF.